Described below is a single T cell receptor beta chain sequence and its context. The antigen is undetermined. This sample is part of a study of cytomegalovirus exposure and HLA in healthy donors. Study-wide findings and caveats: TCR beta chains associated with HLA were, in a later analysis, more clonally expanded than equally common others.

PCR amplification relied on 60 Vbeta primers (plus 13 Jbeta primers). Original data processing: Later analysis identified some 88 million unique TCR beta chains, approximately 10 million shared. The assay was immunoSEQ multiplex PCR, and TCRdb's table has in-frame clones only and misses some. The V and J calls and clone size come from that table; D and trimming were worked out from the DNA. The table records roughly 200,000 clones, approximately 80% of them present only once. The CDR3 contains 13 residues. Germline V CDR1 and CDR2: SGHTA, FQGNSA. Trimming removed 2 bases at V and 7 bases at J, with 9 bases between.

This chain links TRBV7-2 with TRBJ1-5; possible D gene TRBD1, 5 bases. The sequence was collected from a boy between 5 and 17 years old in good health and CMV-seronegative. Sample: PBMCs. The CDR3, as DNA: TGTGCCAGCAGCTTAAGGGGTGACCAGCCCCAGCATTTT. This translates into CASSLRGDQPQHF.